This T cell receptor (beta chain) was observed in a study of PD-1 blockade in mismatch repair-deficient tumors. As for this clone: Its target is not known.

Study-level results: Rapid post-treatment expansion, then contraction, generally preceding radiologic response, marked tumor-resident clones.

The ends lost 6 bases at V and 7 bases at J; junction bases unmatched: 9. The CDR3 length is 14 residues. Germline V gene lookup returns CDR1 SGHDN and CDR2 FVKESK. Sequencing was performed with immunoSEQ multiplex PCR; in TCRdb, only in-frame clones are kept and a portion is missing. The sample contains approximately 79,000 clones, approximately 78% of which appear only once. This TCR came from an adult with mismatch repair-deficient cancer. The sample here was peripheral blood, taken 44 weeks after starting pembrolizumab. The rearrangement joins TRBV14 to TRBJ2-1; 7 bases are a match to TRBD1. The CDR3 DNA sequence: TGTGCCAGCAGTCAGCGGACAGGAGGAAATGAGCAGTTCTTC. This codes for CASSQRTGGNEQFF.